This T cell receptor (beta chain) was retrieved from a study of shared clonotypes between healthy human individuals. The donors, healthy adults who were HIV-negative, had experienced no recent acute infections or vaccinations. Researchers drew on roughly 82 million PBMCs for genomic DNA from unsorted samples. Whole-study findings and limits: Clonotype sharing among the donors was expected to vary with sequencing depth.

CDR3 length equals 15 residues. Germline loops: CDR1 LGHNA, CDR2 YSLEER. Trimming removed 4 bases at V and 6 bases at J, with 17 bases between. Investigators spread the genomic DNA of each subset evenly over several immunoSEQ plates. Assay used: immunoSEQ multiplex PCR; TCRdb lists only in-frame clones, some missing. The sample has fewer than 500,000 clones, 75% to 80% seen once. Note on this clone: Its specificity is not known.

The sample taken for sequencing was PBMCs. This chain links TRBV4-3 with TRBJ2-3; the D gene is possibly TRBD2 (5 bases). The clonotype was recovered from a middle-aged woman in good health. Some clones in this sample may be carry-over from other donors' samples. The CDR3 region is CASSPLAGPGDTQYF. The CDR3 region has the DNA TGCGCCAGCAGCCCTCTAGCCGGGCCGGGGGATACGCAGTATTTT.